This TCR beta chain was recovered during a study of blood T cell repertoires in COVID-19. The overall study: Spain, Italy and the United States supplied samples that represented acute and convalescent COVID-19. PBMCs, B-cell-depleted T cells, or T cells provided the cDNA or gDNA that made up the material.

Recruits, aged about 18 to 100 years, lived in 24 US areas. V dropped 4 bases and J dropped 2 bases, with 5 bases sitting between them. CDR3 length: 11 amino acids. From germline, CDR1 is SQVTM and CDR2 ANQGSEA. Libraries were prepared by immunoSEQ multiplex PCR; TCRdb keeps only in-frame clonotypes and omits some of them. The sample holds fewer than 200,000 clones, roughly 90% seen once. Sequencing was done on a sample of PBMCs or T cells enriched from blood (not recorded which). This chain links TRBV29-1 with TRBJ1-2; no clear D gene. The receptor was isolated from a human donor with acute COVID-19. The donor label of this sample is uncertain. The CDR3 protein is CSVVVNYGYTF. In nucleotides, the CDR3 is TGCAGCGTTGTAGTGAACTATGGCTACACCTTC.